These 24 T cell receptor beta chains came from one sample sequenced in a study of blood T cell repertoires in COVID-19. Sequencing was performed with immunoSEQ multiplex PCR; in TCRdb, only in-frame clones are kept and a portion is missing. The sample lists more than 150,000 clones; over 75% were seen once. The sample consisted of peripheral blood. The source is a man between 65 and 79 years old who had recovered from COVID-19.

This chain links TRBV6-5 with TRBJ1-2; no definite D call. This CDR3 has 13 amino acids. Trimming removed 2 bases at V and 7 bases at J, with 11 bases between. Germline-derived CDR1 and CDR2 are MNHEY and SVGAGI. CDR3 DNA sequence: TGTGCCAGCAGTTACGGCAATCGTGGTGGCTACACCTTC. Its translation is CASSYGNRGGYTF.

The chain joins TRBV30 to TRBJ2-4, with D perhaps matching TRBD2 (6 bases). CDR3 length: 15 amino acids. The germline V gene has CDR1 GTSNPN and CDR2 SVGIG (reference sequence). V was trimmed by 2 bases and J by 2 bases, leaving 13 bases between them. CDR3 nucleotide sequence: TGTGCCTGGAGTTACGGAGGGCCGACCAAAAACATTCAGTACTTC. Translating it yields CAWSYGGPTKNIQYF.

CDR3 sequence reads: CASSPGSGRTDTQYF. As DNA, the CDR3 is TGCGCCAGCAGCCCTGGTAGCGGACGCACAGATACGCAGTATTTT. V is TRBV4-1 and J is TRBJ2-3; possibly TRBD2 for D (6 bases). CDR1 and CDR2 from the germline V gene are MGHRA and YSYEKL. Trimming shortened V by 4 bases and J by 1 base, and 12 bases separated the two germline ends. CDR3 length equals 15 residues.

The V and J genes are TRBV9 and TRBJ1-5; D uncertain. This CDR3 spans 13 amino acids. Germline CDR1 SGDLS, CDR2 YYNGEE. The V and J ends lost 3 bases and 4 bases respectively, with 8 bases between them. This CDR3 is CASSDRENQPQHF. The CDR3 DNA follows: TGTGCCAGCAGCGACCGGGAAAATCAGCCCCAGCATTTT.

The CDR3 spells CASRDEARNEQFF. The CDR3 nucleotides read TGTGCCAGCAGAGATGAGGCACGCAATGAGCAGTTCTTC. The chain uses TRBV6-6 and TRBJ2-1; D gene unclear. This CDR3 contains 13 residues. Per the germline V gene, CDR1 is MNHNY and CDR2 is SVGAGI (reference sequence). V lost 6 bases, J lost 6 bases, and 12 bases lay in between.

The V and J genes are TRBV4-1 and TRBJ2-1; possibly TRBD2 for D (5 bases). In germline, CDR1 is MGHRA, CDR2 YSYEKL. This CDR3 is built from 16 residues. Trimming took 0 bases from V and 9 from J, leaving 18 bases between them. CDR3 in amino acids: CASSQDLALPQGEQFF. CDR3 DNA sequence: TGCGCCAGCAGCCAAGATCTAGCCCTACCCCAAGGTGAGCAGTTCTTC.

With regard to this clone: One junction end disagrees with the germline gene, perhaps due to a read error. V and J are TRBV10-3 and TRBJ2-2; tentative D call: TRBD2 (6 bases). This CDR3 is 19 amino acids long. CDR1 and CDR2 (germline): ENHRY, SYGVKD. CDR3 DNA: TGTGCCAACAGTGCTGAACTAGCATCTATCCCTGGAAACACCGGGGAGCTGTTTTTT. Its protein product is CANSAELASIPGNTGELFF.

V usage is TRBV5-1 and J usage is TRBJ2-7, with D tentatively TRBD2 (5 bases). With 3 bases removed from V and 2 bases from J, the gap between germline ends came to 15 bases. CDR3 length equals 15 residues. The germline CDR1 and CDR2 sequences are SGHRS and YFSETQ. As DNA, the CDR3 is TGCGCCAGCAGCTCCCCCGGGGAGCGGACCTACGAGCAGTACTTC. It encodes CASSSPGERTYEQYF.

V is TRBV5-1 and J is TRBJ1-4; 12 bases align to TRBD1. CDR3 size: 17 residues. CDR1 and CDR2 from the germline V gene are SGHRS and YFSETQ. V was pared by 4 bases and J by 4 bases, with 8 bases of the junction left unmatched. Here the CDR3 DNA reads TGCGCCAGCAGCCAAGGGACAGGGGGCTATGGTAATGAAAAACTGTTTTTT. Translating gives CASSQGTGGYGNEKLFF.

V gene TRBV4-2 combines with J gene TRBJ2-2, with 7 positions matching TRBD2. Germline V gene sequence: CDR1 LGHNA, CDR2 YNFKEQ. The CDR3 has 16 residues. The ends lost 3 bases at V and 1 base at J; junction bases unmatched: 5. The CDR3, as DNA: TGTGCCAGCAGCCAGACGAGCGGGAAGAACACCGGGGAGCTGTTTTTT. As protein: CASSQTSGKNTGELFF.

This chain links TRBV2 with TRBJ2-2, with a tentative D call TRBD2 (5 bases). V lost 7 bases, J lost 7 bases, and 13 bases lay in between. This CDR3 region has 13 residues. Germline-derived CDR1 and CDR2 are SNHLY and FYNNEI. The CDR3 sequence: CASTGNWGGELFF. Written as DNA, the CDR3 is TGTGCCAGCACGGGGAATTGGGGCGGGGAGCTGTTTTTT.

This chain joins TRBV10-2 and TRBJ2-7; 11 positions agree with TRBD2. The germline CDR1 and CDR2 sequences are WSHSY and SAAADI. The trim removed 5 bases at V and 0 bases at J, leaving 6 bases unmatched. This CDR3 comprises 16 residues. This chain's CDR3 is CASSPLGTSGSYEQYF. In DNA, the CDR3 is TGCGCCAGCAGTCCCCTCGGGACTAGCGGCTCCTACGAGCAGTACTTC.

The genes are TRBV28 and TRBJ2-3; D not resolved. This CDR3 has 13 residues. From germline, CDR1 is MDHEN and CDR2 SYDVKM. V lost 4 bases to trimming and J lost 0 bases, with 5 bases between them. Written as DNA, the CDR3 is TGTGCCAGCAGTTATGGCAGCACAGATACGCAGTATTTT. Protein: CASSYGSTDTQYF.

The chain links TRBV11-2 to TRBJ2-5; 10 nucleotides line up with TRBD2. Germline values: CDR1 SGHAT, CDR2 FQNNGV. The CDR3 sequence is 17 residues long. Losses at the gene ends were 5 bases for V and 2 bases for J; bases not matched to a gene: 11. The CDR3 here is CASSPNGVAGGQETQYF. CDR3 bases: TGTGCCAGCAGCCCGAATGGGGTAGCGGGAGGTCAAGAGACCCAGTACTTC.

This chain links TRBV21-1 with TRBJ2-5; the table gives TRBD2 as D, unverified against the DNA. TRBV21-1 is a listed pseudogene. There are 17 residues in the CDR3. CDR3 nucleotide sequence: TGTGCCAGCAGCACCCTGCGCGGGAGGGGACAGTACGAGACCCAGTACTTC. It translates to CASSTLRGRGQYETQYF.

This clone was recorded a few times. The same CDR3 can be traced to other DNA sequences in this sample. The chain carries TRBV19 and TRBJ2-5, with D hard to call. The CDR3 is 12 residues long. Germline V CDR1 and CDR2: LNHDA, SQIVND (reference sequence). The V end lost 4 bases, the J end lost 0 bases, and 3 bases lay between the germline ends. The CDR3 here is CASSTDQETQYF. DNA of the CDR3: TGTGCCAGTAGTACCGACCAAGAGACCCAGTACTTC. Together with reference TRBV19 and TRBJ2-5, the CDR3 gives the full variable domain: DGGITQSPKYLFRKEGQNVTLSCEQNLNHDAMYWYRQDPGQGLRLIYYSQIVNDFQKGDIAEGYSVSREKKESFPLTVTSAQKNPTAFYLCASSTDQETQYFGPGTRLLVL.

The rearrangement joins TRBV7-6 to TRBJ1-3, with a weak D call TRBD1 (6 bases). Germline CDR1 reads SGHVS; CDR2 reads FNYEAQ. V was shortened by 5 bases and J by 2 bases, with 13 bases between the two germline ends. The CDR3 has 15 amino acids. In DNA, the CDR3 is TGTGCCAGCAGCGCGACAGGTAGCACTGGAAACACCATATATTTT. Translating gives CASSATGSTGNTIYF.

This clone is a singleton in its sample. This chain joins TRBV2 and TRBJ2-2; 8 nucleotides match TRBD1. Germline lookup yields CDR1 SNHLY and CDR2 FYNNEI. This CDR3 has 18 residues. V lost 3 bases, J lost 5 bases, and 14 bases stayed unmatched. CDR3 in DNA: TGTGCCAGCAGTGACCAGGACAGGGTGGTCATAGGGACCGGGGAGCTGTTTTTT. Translation: CASSDQDRVVIGTGELFF.

This chain joins TRBV5-1 and TRBJ2-7; no clear D. The CDR3 runs to 15 residues. Germline loops: CDR1 SGHRS, CDR2 YFSETQ. With 1 base removed from V and 0 bases from J, the gap between germline ends came to 11 bases. As DNA, the CDR3 is TGCGCCAGCAGCTTGAATCCTGAGAGCTCCTACGAGCAGTACTTC. It is translated as CASSLNPESSYEQYF. Full variable domain (outside the CDR3, taken from reference TRBV5-1 and TRBJ2-7): KAGVTQTPRYLIKTRGQQVTLSCSPISGHRSVSWYQQTPGQGLQFLFEYFSETQRNKGNFPGRFSGRQFSNSRSEMNVSTLELGDSALYLCASSLNPESSYEQYFGPGTRLTVT.

This clone was seen a single time. V and J are TRBV10-3 and TRBJ2-5, with TRBD1 identical over 8 bases. Per germline, CDR1 ENHRY and CDR2 SYGVKD. The length of the CDR3 is 14 residues. V lost 3 bases to trimming and J lost 5 bases; unmatched junction nucleotides: 5. Here the CDR3 DNA reads TGTGCCATCAGTGAAGGGACAGGAGGGGAGACCCAGTACTTC. Its translation: CAISEGTGGETQYF.

The chain has TRBV12-3 or TRBV12-4 and TRBJ1-2, with TRBD1 matching 9 bases. The CDR3 totals 12 residues. V shed 5 bases and J 9 bases; nucleotides not matched to a gene: 4. The CDR3 DNA sequence: TGTGCCAGCAGTACAGGGGGCTTAAGCTACACCTTC. Translated, it gives CASSTGGLSYTF.

CDR3: CAISDPRAAGYTF. CDR3 DNA sequence: TGTGCCATCAGTGACCCCAGGGCGGCTGGCTACACCTTC. This chain uses TRBV10-3 with TRBJ1-2, with D tentatively TRBD1 (5 bases). CDR3 length: 13 amino acids. Trimming cost V 3 bases and J 7 bases, with 12 bases left between them. In germline, CDR1 is ENHRY, CDR2 SYGVKD.

The chain couples TRBV5-1 to TRBJ2-7, with D possibly being TRBD1 (6 bases). This CDR3 has 15 residues. Germline assignment: CDR1 SGHRS and CDR2 YFSETQ. The V end was cut by 0 bases, the J end by 1 base, with 11 bases between. CDR3 residues: CASSLAVGASYEQYF. The DNA for the CDR3 is TGCGCCAGCAGCTTGGCTGTGGGGGCGTCCTACGAGCAGTACTTC.

This chain connects TRBV7-2 to TRBJ2-1; D uncertain. This CDR3 is built from 14 residues. V was trimmed by 2 bases and J by 3 bases, leaving 8 bases between them. Germline V gives CDR1 SGHTA, CDR2 FQGNSA. The CDR3 DNA sequence: TGTGCCAGCAGCTTAAACCTAAACTACAATGAGCAGTTCTTC. Protein product: CASSLNLNYNEQFF.